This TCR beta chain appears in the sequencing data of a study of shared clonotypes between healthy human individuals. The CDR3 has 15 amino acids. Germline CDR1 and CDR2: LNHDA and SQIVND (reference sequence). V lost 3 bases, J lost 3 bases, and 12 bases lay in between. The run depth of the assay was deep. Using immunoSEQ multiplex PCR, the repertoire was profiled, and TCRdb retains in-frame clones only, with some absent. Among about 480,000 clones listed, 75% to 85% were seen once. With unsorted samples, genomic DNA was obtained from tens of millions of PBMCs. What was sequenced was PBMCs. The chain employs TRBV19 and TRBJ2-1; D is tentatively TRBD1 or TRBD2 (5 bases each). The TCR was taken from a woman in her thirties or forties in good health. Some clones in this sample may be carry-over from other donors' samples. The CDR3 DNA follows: TGTGCCAGTAGTATTGGGGACGGTGTCTACAATGAGCAGTTCTTC. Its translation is CASSIGDGVYNEQFF.